Reported below is one T cell receptor beta chain. This clonotype was observed a handful of times. Its antigen specificity is not known. Base quality data are lacking; no much larger clone is found one base away. Preparation of the library involved multiplex PCR. Sequencing was carried out with an Illumina HiSeq 4000. TCR beta libraries were built with iRepertoire HTBI primers and Arm-PCR amplification of CDR3 regions. Before sequencing, the PCR products underwent gel purification. As for the original processing: A total of some 65 TRBV and 14 TRBJ segments were identified across samples and were used for gene usage analysis of CDR3 amino acid clonotypes. Filtered high-quality paired reads were merged into contigs using COPE and FqMerger. BLAST was used to align contigs to IMGT TRBV, TRBD and TRBJ reference genes, with CDR3 defined following IMGT. Any clonotype with a frequency above 0.1% was classified as a highly expanded clone. Shannon entropy served as the measure of repertoire diversity, while the Gini coefficient captured V-J evenness. Public clonotypes were defined as clonotypes shared by more than one individual. TCRdb took the public reads, trimmed them with fastp at Q25, ran MiXCR for clone calling and kept in-frame beta chains. Each entry merges the rows of one CDR3 protein and shows their most common DNA and genes. TCRdb's processing, not the authors', yielded these V and J calls. This sample holds more than 350,000 distinct CDR3 sequences; under 15% were observed only once. Over 15% of the sample belongs to the ten largest clones.

V was cut back by 2 bases and J by 6 bases, leaving a gap of 11 bases between them. The CDR3 has 13 amino acids, counting the end cysteine and phenylalanine. Of the read, only the CDR3 DNA is kept; its 39 bases are in frame from base 1. The CDR1 and CDR2 encoded by the germline V gene are MGHDK and SYGVNS. This sample's time point label indicates: newly diagnosed GD, antithyroid drugs for less than 3 months. For both TCR sequencing and RNA sequencing, RNA was extracted from PBMCs in TRIzol. The diagnosis of Graves' disease followed American Thyroid Association guidelines. Patients for the study were recruited at an endocrinology department in Xi'an, China. Each patient gave around 9 milliliters of peripheral blood, collected in an EDTA anticoagulant tube. Ficoll Paque Plus density gradient separation was used to isolate PBMCs, and no additional T cell sorting was done. An Agilent 2100 Bioanalyzer and agarose gel were used to check RNA quality, and a NanoDrop 2000 was used to measure RNA concentration.

The data derive from a study of regulatory T cells in long-lasting Graves disease (dated by TCRdb to about 2021). With respect to the entire study: Antithyroid drugs had been taken for less than 3 months by newly diagnosed Graves' disease patients. Peripheral blood TCR sequencing and RNA sequencing compared persistent Graves' disease patients with newly diagnosed Graves' disease patients. The study took place in China and was registered as a clinical trial. A total of roughly 35 samples underwent TCR sequencing: about 13 from persistent and about 20 from newly diagnosed Graves' disease patients.

The full study reports these points: Compared with newly diagnosed patients, persistent Graves' disease patients had lower TCR Shannon entropy and fewer highly expanded clones, which suggests clonal expansion. Sequencing and analysis were restricted to the TCR beta chain. The authors acknowledged the small sample size as a limitation that may reduce accuracy. Preferential use of TRBV28, TRBJ1-2 and TRBJ2-5 was observed in persistent disease, whereas TRBV20-1 and TRBJ2-1 were favored in newly diagnosed disease. Because the primary lesion, thyroid tissue, could not be accessed, the study looked at peripheral blood alone. Persistent patients shared more public clonotypes among themselves (around 3,000) than newly diagnosed patients did (approximately 970).

The same sample was also used in a study of T cells in Graves' hyperthyroidism and ophthalmopathy. From that second study: A patient counted as having stable Graves' hyperthyroidism if no progression to ophthalmopathy occurred over 18 months of follow-up. Hyperthyroidism patients were newly diagnosed, had a disease duration of under 2 months, and were aged 18 to 65 years. Any patient with an uncontrolled infection, another autoimmune disease, pregnancy or lactation was excluded. Clinical symptoms, serum thyroxine and TRAb, thyroid ultrasound, and orbital computed tomography formed the basis for the diagnoses. The TCR CDR3 was subjected to a first round of RT-PCR using the HTBI primer set and the Qiagen OneStep RT-PCR kit. Most expanded thyroid clonotypes (frequency above 0.001) were also found in blood, which suggests that blood repertoires may mirror thyroid immune responses. In cross-validation, a model built on a 13 V-J signature told ophthalmopathy apart from stable hyperthyroidism with 85% to 90% sensitivity and about 81% specificity, and in testing the same model reached 80%/75%. In validation, progression to ophthalmopathy was predicted by the model with about 70% sensitivity and 72% to 85% specificity, a median of approximately 7.1 months before onset. To identify TCR V-J signatures that set the groups apart, the researchers used a discovery cohort of roughly 100 patients, made up of roughly 40 with Graves' ophthalmopathy and 57 with stable Graves' hyperthyroidism. Whether ophthalmopathy could be predicted prospectively was tested in an independent validation cohort made up of 18 to 20 hyperthyroidism patients plus 17 patients who later progressed to ophthalmopathy. The approximately 97 discovery patients were randomly divided into training and test sets at a 7:3 ratio. In addition, the study compared T-cell repertoires in thyroid tissue and in blood from roughly 6 Graves' hyperthyroidism patients. Once sampling was done, hyperthyroidism patients were given methimazole at a starting dose of 30 mg daily, whereas ophthalmopathy patients were given high-dose intravenous methylprednisolone. Libraries were constructed in a second round of multiplex PCR, after which size selection and purification were carried out. Libraries were sequenced paired-end with 100 bp reads on an Illumina HiSeq2000. Raw data were processed with SOAPnuke, discarding reads with adapters, uncalled bases, mean Phred below 15, or no exact constant-primer or identifier match. High-quality paired reads were merged using COPE v1.2.5, and each unique nucleotide sequence was defined as a clonotype. MiTCR v1.1 was used to align the clonotypes against IMGT TRBV, TRBD and TRBJ reference segments. The analysis included only V-J combinations with a frequency above 0.0001, which together covered 98% to 99.2% of the repertoires. A TCS score was defined as the ratio between F50 (clonal expansion) and ExV (chaos), using BLOSUM62-based TCRdist between CDR3 peptides within each V-J. Welch's t-statistics and random forest reduced 500 to 650 V-J features to 10 to 15, which were used in a naive Bayes classifier (R e1071). No statistical method was used to set the sample size in advance, and investigators knew the group allocation. The paper reports TCR Vbeta CDR3 sequencing of 130 to 150 peripheral blood samples: approximately 41 ophthalmopathy, around 80 hyperthyroidism and some 17 progressor patients.

This receptor was identified in a woman in her twenties or thirties with Graves disease. Donor details come from another sample of the same person, matched by shared clones. This chain is built from TRBV25-1 and TRBJ2-7; the D segment is perhaps TRBD1 or TRBD2, each sharing 5 matched bases. This sample comprised peripheral blood mononuclear cells (PBMCs), obtained at new diagnosis, from a patient treated with antithyroid drugs. The DNA is as follows: TGTGCCAGCAGTGAAGTGGGGGTAGGCGAGCAGTACTTC. It codes for CASSEVGVGEQYF.